These 26 T cell receptor beta chains were sequenced from one sample in a study of beta chain features in type 1 diabetes. Reverse transcription of all isolated RNA meant that expressed TCRB transcripts were sequenced. Repertoires were generated with immunoSEQ multiplex PCR, while TCRdb's copy carries only in-frame clones and drops some. The sample shows 130,000 to 150,000 clones, 9.2% of them seen only once. The sequenced sample consisted of central memory CD4+ T cells from blood. These receptors were obtained from a man between 18 and 35 years old in good health.

In this sample, this clone turned up many times. The chain is built from TRBV7-9 and TRBJ2-5; perhaps TRBD1 as D (6 bases). Germline V gives CDR1 SEHNR, CDR2 FQNEAQ (reference sequence). The CDR3 sequence is 15 residues long. V dropped 1 base and J dropped 7 bases, with 16 bases sitting between them. The CDR3 spells CASSLGDMGPGTQYF. CDR3 sequence (DNA): TGTGCCAGCAGCTTAGGGGACATGGGCCCAGGGACCCAGTACTTC.

The chain recombines TRBV18 with TRBJ1-5; the D is unclear. Trimming removed 2 bases from V and 5 bases from J, with 7 bases in between. The CDR3 contains 13 residues. Germline CDR1 KGHSH, CDR2 LQKENI. The CDR3 spells CASSPTGDQPQHF. The CDR3 DNA follows: TGTGCCAGCTCACCAACTGGAGATCAGCCCCAGCATTTT. The complete variable domain, with remaining parts taken from reference TRBV18 and TRBJ1-5, reads NAGVMQNPRHLVRRRGQEARLRCSPMKGHSHVYWYRQLPEEGLKFMVYLQKENIIDESGMPKERFSAEFPKEGPSILRIQQVVRGDSAAYFCASSPTGDQPQHFGDGTRLSIL.

This clone was counted many times. The genes are TRBV7-2 and TRBJ2-5, with TRBD1 identical over 8 bases. CDR1 and CDR2 (germline): SGHTA, FQGNSA. The length of the CDR3 is 15 residues. Trimming took 8 bases from V and 1 from J; bases not matched to a gene: 9. The CDR3 here is CASRWTGSLQETQYF. CDR3 sequence (DNA): TGTGCCAGCCGCTGGACAGGGAGCCTCCAAGAGACCCAGTACTTC.

The chain has TRBV7-2 and TRBJ2-3; no firm D call. This CDR3 comprises 13 residues. Trimming left V 1 base short and J 4 bases short, with 6 bases between. In germline, CDR1 is SGHTA, CDR2 FQGNSA. The CDR3 DNA sequence: TGTGCCAGCAGCTTAGGGCCAGCAGATACGCAGTATTTT. Protein product: CASSLGPADTQYF.

The rearrangement joins TRBV27 to TRBJ1-5; perhaps TRBD1 as D (6 bases). V shed 6 bases and J shed 3 bases, with 15 bases lying between them. Germline CDR1 and CDR2: MNHEY and SMNVEV (reference sequence). CDR3 length equals 15 residues. The CDR3 here is CASSSRTVNNQPQHF. The CDR3 DNA follows: TGTGCCAGCAGCTCCAGGACAGTCAACAATCAGCCCCAGCATTTT.

This clone was counted only a few times. The V gene is TRBV6-5, the J gene TRBJ2-2, with 8 bases lining up with TRBD2. Trimming removed 6 bases from V and 4 bases from J; junction bases left unmatched: 7. This CDR3 has 15 residues. The germline V gene encodes CDR1 MNHEY and CDR2 SVGAGI. The CDR3, as DNA: TGTGCCAGCAGACCGACTAGCGATGGCACCGGGGAGCTGTTTTTT. It encodes CASRPTSDGTGELFF.

This chain joins TRBV5-1 and TRBJ2-7, with 9 bases lining up with TRBD1. V lost 0 bases and J lost 1; bases outside the gene matches: 2. The CDR3 contains 15 residues. From germline, CDR1 is SGHRS and CDR2 YFSETQ. CDR3 in DNA: TGCGCCAGCAGCTTGGGGGGACAGGGTTCCTACGAGCAGTACTTC. Protein: CASSLGGQGSYEQYF.

In its sample, this clone was seen a few times. This sequence joins TRBV18 and TRBJ2-1; perhaps TRBD1 as D (6 bases). CDR1 KGHSH and CDR2 LQKENI come from the germline V gene. V was shortened by 3 bases and J by 0 bases, with 9 bases between the two germline ends. The CDR3 spans 15 residues. The CDR3 DNA reads TGTGCCAGCTCACCCGGACAGCCCTCCTACAATGAGCAGTTCTTC. Translation: CASSPGQPSYNEQFF.

The DNA of the CDR3 is TGTGCCAGCAGCGTAGGAGCACGGACTAGCGGTTCCGGGGAGCTGTTTTTT. This gives the protein CASSVGARTSGSGELFF. The rearrangement joins TRBV9 to TRBJ2-2; the match to TRBD2 covers 10 bases. J gave up 6 bases and V 0 bases, and 8 bases lay outside the gene matches. The CDR3 sequence is 17 residues long. Germline-derived CDR1 and CDR2 are SGDLS and YYNGEE.

This clone was detected a few times. The gene calls are TRBV7-2 and TRBJ2-3; D possibly corresponds to TRBD1 (8 bases). V was pared by 10 bases and J by 4 bases, with 21 bases between. The CDR3 is 15 amino acids. Germline loops: CDR1 SGHTA, CDR2 FQGNSA. As DNA, the CDR3 is TGTGCCACGGCGGGTGGACAGGGAGGGTCAGATACGCAGTATTTT. As protein: CATAGGQGGSDTQYF.

This clone was found a few times. The CDR3 DNA is TGTGCCAGCAGCCACCGGGACAAAAACAATGAGCAGTTCTTC. Translating gives CASSHRDKNNEQFF. The V and J genes are TRBV7-6 and TRBJ2-1, with D maybe TRBD1 (6 bases). Germline V gene lookup returns CDR1 SGHVS and CDR2 FNYEAQ. The CDR3 is made up of 14 amino acids. The ends were cut back, 5 bases at V and 5 bases at J, with 13 bases in the middle.

This clone was observed at least ten times. The chain employs TRBV4-3 and TRBJ1-6, with a possible D match to TRBD1 (5 bases). Germline CDR1 reads LGHNA; CDR2 reads YSLEER. The CDR3 contains 16 residues. Trimming stripped 1 base from V and 13 bases from J, with 20 bases between. The CDR3 sequence: CASSQAPWDSNGPLHF. CDR3 DNA: TGCGCCAGCAGCCAAGCGCCATGGGACTCTAATGGTCCCCTCCACTTT.

The CDR3 nucleotides read TGTGCCAGCAGCTGGACAGGGAGCAATCAGCCCCAGCATTTT. Translated: CASSWTGSNQPQHF. The chain carries TRBV11-2 and TRBJ1-5; 8 bases line up with TRBD1. Germline CDR1 SGHAT, CDR2 FQNNGV. The length of the CDR3 is 14 residues. With 4 bases clipped from V and 1 base from J, the junction kept 0 bases outside the gene matches.

This clone was detected a few times. The J gene is TRBJ2-7, the V gene TRBV6-1; 8 nucleotides match TRBD2. Germline CDR1 is MNHNS and CDR2 is SASEGT. V lost 1 base to trimming and J lost 4 bases; unmatched junction nucleotides: 6. CDR3 length: 15 amino acids. CDR3 bases: TGTGCCAGCAGTGAAGGGGCGGGGGGAGTTTACGAGCAGTACTTC. Translation: CASSEGAGGVYEQYF.

This clone came up a few times. The chain recombines TRBV5-4 with TRBJ1-4, with TRBD1 matching over 9 bases. This CDR3 is 14 amino acids long. With V trimmed by 7 bases and J by 8 bases, 9 bases remained unmatched. The germline CDR1 and CDR2 sequences are SGHNT and YYREEE (reference sequence). The CDR3 DNA reads as TGTGCCAGCGCTCCCGGGACAGGGATGGAAAAACTGTTTTTT. Translated, it gives CASAPGTGMEKLFF.

The chain joins TRBV27 to TRBJ2-2; TRBD2 matches 16 bases. The junction had 13 bases not matched to a gene; V was cut back by 3 bases and J by 9 bases. CDR3 size: 19 residues. CDR1 is MNHEY and CDR2 is SMNVEV in the germline V gene (reference sequence). CDR3 sequence: CASSFLGTSGGAVRRELFF. As DNA, the CDR3 is TGTGCCAGCAGTTTCCTAGGGACTAGCGGGGGGGCCGTGCGTCGGGAGCTGTTTTTT.

This clone showed up just a few times. The chain has TRBV9 and TRBJ2-3, with 7 bases aligning to TRBD1. After removal of 4 bases from V and 2 bases from J, the junction contained 4 bases not matched to a gene. The CDR3 spans 14 residues. Germline-derived CDR1 and CDR2 are SGDLS and YYNGEE. DNA of the CDR3: TGTGCCAGCAGCCAAGGACAGGACACAGATACGCAGTATTTT. Protein sequence: CASSQGQDTDTQYF.

The table lists this clone with many counts. The rearrangement links TRBV30 to TRBJ1-2, with TRBD1 matching 7 bases. The trim removed 3 bases at V and 6 bases at J, leaving 1 base unmatched. The CDR3 spans 11 residues. Germline V gene data show CDR1 as GTSNPN and CDR2 as SVGIG (reference sequence). In DNA, the CDR3 is TGTGCCTGGAGCGACAGGGATGGCTACACCTTC. This codes for CAWSDRDGYTF. Based on the CDR3 plus reference TRBV30 and TRBJ1-2, the full variable domain is SQTIHQWPATLVQPVGSPLSLECTVEGTSNPNLYWYRQAAGRGLQLLFYSVGIGQISSEVPQNLSASRPQDRQFILSSKKLLLSDSGFYLCAWSDRDGYTFGSGTRLTVV.

This clone turned up a few times. The chain recombines TRBV29-1 with TRBJ1-1; 7 positions match TRBD1. Germline CDR1 SQVTM, CDR2 ANQGSEA. The CDR3 has 16 amino acids. Losses at the gene ends were 5 bases for V and 0 bases for J; bases not matched to a gene: 12. Here the CDR3 DNA reads TGCAGCGTTTTTGGGGGTGTTGGGACAGTGAACACTGAAGCTTTCTTT. Protein: CSVFGGVGTVNTEAFF.

Only a few counts were recorded for this clone. This sequence joins TRBV30 and TRBJ2-7; a weak D match, TRBD2 (6 bases). With 1 base removed from V and 6 bases from J, the gap between germline ends came to 13 bases. The CDR3 is 13 residues long. CDR1 and CDR2 from the germline V gene are GTSNPN and SVGIG (reference sequence). The CDR3 reads CAWSERRDGEQYF. CDR3 bases: TGTGCCTGGAGTGAGCGGCGGGACGGCGAGCAGTACTTC.

The rearrangement uses TRBV4-1 and TRBJ1-4, with a possible D match to TRBD1 (5 bases). The CDR3 is made up of 15 amino acids. V shed 1 base and J shed 5 bases, with 11 bases lying between them. CDR1 and CDR2 (germline): MGHRA, YSYEKL. CDR3 sequence reads: CASSQVPGPNEKLFF. CDR3 sequence (DNA): TGCGCCAGCAGCCAAGTCCCAGGGCCCAATGAAAAACTGTTTTTT.

The chain carries TRBV4-2 and TRBJ2-3, with 11 bases lining up with TRBD2. This CDR3 is built from 16 residues. CDR1 and CDR2 (germline): LGHNA, YNFKEQ. V lost 3 bases, J lost 5 bases, and 7 bases stayed unmatched. The DNA for the CDR3 is TGTGCCAGCAGCCAGAATCGACTAGCGGGGCTAGATACGCAGTATTTT. Its protein is CASSQNRLAGLDTQYF.

The rearrangement joins TRBV6-5 to TRBJ2-3, with D possibly TRBD1 on 6 matching bases. V was clipped by 6 bases and J by 5 bases, with 18 bases between them. Germline V gene lookup returns CDR1 MNHEY and CDR2 SVGAGI. The CDR3 is 15 amino acids. Here the CDR3 reads CASSQYRVQGDTQYF. The CDR3 bases are TGTGCCAGCAGCCAGTACAGGGTTCAAGGAGATACGCAGTATTTT.

This clone was detected only a few times. This chain connects TRBV4-2 to TRBJ2-1; 10 bases line up with TRBD2. Germline lookup yields CDR1 LGHNA and CDR2 YNFKEQ. There are 18 residues in the CDR3. V was clipped by 0 bases and J by 8 bases; unmatched bases: 13. Written as DNA, the CDR3 is TGTGCCAGCAGCCAAGATCGGCAGCGGGGGGGTATATTCGATGAGCAGTTCTTC. It codes for CASSQDRQRGGIFDEQFF.

This clone was found a few times. This sequence joins TRBV30 and TRBJ1-4, with D perhaps matching TRBD1 (6 bases). The CDR3 is 13 residues long. The V gene's germline CDR1 is GTSNPN and CDR2 SVGIG (reference sequence). Trimming took 2 bases from V and 8 from J, leaving 12 bases between them. DNA for the CDR3: TGTGCCTGGAGTCAGGGGCTGGGGGAAAAACTGTTTTTT. Translated, it gives CAWSQGLGEKLFF.

The chain is built from TRBV14 and TRBJ2-1; perhaps TRBD2 as D (7 bases). CDR3 length: 13 amino acids. The germline CDR1 and CDR2 sequences are SGHDN and FVKESK. V dropped 3 bases and J dropped 9 bases, with 12 bases sitting between them. The chain's CDR3 is CASSQYREGEQFF. CDR3 DNA sequence: TGTGCCAGCAGCCAGTACAGGGAGGGTGAGCAGTTCTTC.